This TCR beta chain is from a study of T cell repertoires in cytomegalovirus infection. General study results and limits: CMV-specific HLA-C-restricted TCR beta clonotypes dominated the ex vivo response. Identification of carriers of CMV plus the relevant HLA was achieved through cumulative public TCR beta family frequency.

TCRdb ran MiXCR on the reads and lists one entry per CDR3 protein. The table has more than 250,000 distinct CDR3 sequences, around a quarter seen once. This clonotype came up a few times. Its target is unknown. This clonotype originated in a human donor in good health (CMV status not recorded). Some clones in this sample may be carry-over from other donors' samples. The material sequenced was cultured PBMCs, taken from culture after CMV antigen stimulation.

The CDR3 loop is CASRLRAASTEAFF. CDR3 nucleotides: TGTGCCAGCAGGCTCAGGGCCGCAAGCACTGAAGCTTTCTTT. The V gene is TRBV7-6, the J gene TRBJ1-1; a possible D gene is TRBD1 (5 bases). Trimming left V 6 bases short and J 4 bases short, with 15 bases between. Looked up from germline, CDR1 is SGHVS and CDR2 is FNYEAQ. The CDR3 length is 14 residues.